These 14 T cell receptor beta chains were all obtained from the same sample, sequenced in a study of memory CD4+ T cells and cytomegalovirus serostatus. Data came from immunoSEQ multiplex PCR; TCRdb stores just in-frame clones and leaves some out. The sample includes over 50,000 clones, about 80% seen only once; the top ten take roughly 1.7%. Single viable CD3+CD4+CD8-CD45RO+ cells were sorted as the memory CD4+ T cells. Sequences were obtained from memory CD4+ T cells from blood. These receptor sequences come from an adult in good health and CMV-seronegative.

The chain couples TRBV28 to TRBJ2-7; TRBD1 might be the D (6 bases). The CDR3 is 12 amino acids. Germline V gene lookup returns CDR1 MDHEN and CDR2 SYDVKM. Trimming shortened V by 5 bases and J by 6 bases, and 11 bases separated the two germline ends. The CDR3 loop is CASSPWDTEQYF. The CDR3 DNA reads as TGTGCCAGCAGTCCTTGGGACACCGAGCAGTACTTC.

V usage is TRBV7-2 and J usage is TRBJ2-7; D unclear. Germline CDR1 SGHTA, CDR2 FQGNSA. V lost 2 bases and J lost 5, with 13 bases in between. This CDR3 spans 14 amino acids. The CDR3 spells CASSLTRQSDEQYF. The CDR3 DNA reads TGTGCCAGCAGCTTAACCCGACAATCCGACGAGCAGTACTTC.

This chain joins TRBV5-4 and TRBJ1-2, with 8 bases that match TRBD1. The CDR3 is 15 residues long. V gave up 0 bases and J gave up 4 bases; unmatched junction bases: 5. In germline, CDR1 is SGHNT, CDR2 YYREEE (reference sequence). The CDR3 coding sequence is TGTGCCAGCAGCTTGGCGGACAGGGCGATCTATGGCTACACCTTC. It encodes CASSLADRAIYGYTF.

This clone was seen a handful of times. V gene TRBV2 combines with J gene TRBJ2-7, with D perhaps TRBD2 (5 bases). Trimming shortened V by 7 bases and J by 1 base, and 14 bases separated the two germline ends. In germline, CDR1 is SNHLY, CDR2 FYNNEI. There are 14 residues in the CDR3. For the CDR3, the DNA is TGTGCCAGCAAGCGGTACCCCGAGTCCTACGAGCAGTACTTC. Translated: CASKRYPESYEQYF.

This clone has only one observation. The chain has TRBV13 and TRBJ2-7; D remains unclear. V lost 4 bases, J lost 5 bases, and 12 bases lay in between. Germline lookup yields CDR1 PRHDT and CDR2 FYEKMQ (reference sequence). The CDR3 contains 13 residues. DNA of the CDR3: TGTGCCAGCAGCTGGGTCACGACGGACGAGCAGTACTTC. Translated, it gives CASSWVTTDEQYF.

This chain's CDR3 is CASSPGGANTEAFF. Here the CDR3 DNA reads TGTGCCAGCAGCCCAGGGGGCGCGAACACTGAAGCTTTCTTT. The chain combines TRBV13 with TRBJ1-1; 8 bases fit TRBD1. Germline loops: CDR1 PRHDT, CDR2 FYEKMQ (reference sequence). With V trimmed by 5 bases and J by 1 base, 3 bases remained unmatched. This CDR3 is built from 14 residues.

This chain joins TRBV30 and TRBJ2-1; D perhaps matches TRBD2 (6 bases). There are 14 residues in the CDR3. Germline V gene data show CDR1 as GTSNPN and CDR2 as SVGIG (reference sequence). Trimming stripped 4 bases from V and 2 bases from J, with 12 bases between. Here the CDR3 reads CAWTGRGPYNEQFF. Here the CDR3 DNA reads TGTGCCTGGACCGGGCGGGGCCCCTACAATGAGCAGTTCTTC.

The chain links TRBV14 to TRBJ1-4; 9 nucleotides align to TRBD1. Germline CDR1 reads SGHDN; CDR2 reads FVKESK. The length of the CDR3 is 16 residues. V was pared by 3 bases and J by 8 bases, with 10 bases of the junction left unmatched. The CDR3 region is CASSQGWTGASEKLFF. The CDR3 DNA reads TGTGCCAGCAGCCAGGGCTGGACAGGGGCGAGCGAAAAACTGTTTTTT.

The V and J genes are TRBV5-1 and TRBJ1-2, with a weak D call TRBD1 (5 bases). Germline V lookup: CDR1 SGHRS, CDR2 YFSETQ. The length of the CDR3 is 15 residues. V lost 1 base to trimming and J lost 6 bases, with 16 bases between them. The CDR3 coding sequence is TGCGCCAGCAGCTTGATTATCCAGGGAGAGCATGGCTACACCTTC. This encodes CASSLIIQGEHGYTF.

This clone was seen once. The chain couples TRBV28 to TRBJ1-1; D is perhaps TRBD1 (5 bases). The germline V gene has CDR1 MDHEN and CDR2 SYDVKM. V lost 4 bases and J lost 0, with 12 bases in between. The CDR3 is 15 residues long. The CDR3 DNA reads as TGTGCCAGCAGTTCTCCGGGGACCATGAACACTGAAGCTTTCTTT. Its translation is CASSSPGTMNTEAFF.

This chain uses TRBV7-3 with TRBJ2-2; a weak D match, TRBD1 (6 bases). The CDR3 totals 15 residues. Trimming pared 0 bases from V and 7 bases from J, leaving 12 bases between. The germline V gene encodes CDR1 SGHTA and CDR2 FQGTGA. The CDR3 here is CASSLTHRVGGELFF. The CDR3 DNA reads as TGTGCCAGCAGCTTAACCCACAGGGTGGGCGGGGAGCTGTTTTTT.

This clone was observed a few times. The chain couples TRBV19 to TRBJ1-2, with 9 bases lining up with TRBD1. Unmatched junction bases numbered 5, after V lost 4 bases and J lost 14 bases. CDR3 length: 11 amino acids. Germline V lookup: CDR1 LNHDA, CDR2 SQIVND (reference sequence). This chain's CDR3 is CASSTGTGTTF. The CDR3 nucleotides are TGTGCCAGTAGTACCGGGACAGGGACAACCTTC.

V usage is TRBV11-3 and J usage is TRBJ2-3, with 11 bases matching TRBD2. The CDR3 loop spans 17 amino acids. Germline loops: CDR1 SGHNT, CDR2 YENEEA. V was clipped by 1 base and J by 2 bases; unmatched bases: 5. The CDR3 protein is CASSLGTSGGSTDTQYF. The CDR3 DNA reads TGTGCCAGCAGCTTAGGCACTAGCGGGGGTTCCACAGATACGCAGTATTTT.

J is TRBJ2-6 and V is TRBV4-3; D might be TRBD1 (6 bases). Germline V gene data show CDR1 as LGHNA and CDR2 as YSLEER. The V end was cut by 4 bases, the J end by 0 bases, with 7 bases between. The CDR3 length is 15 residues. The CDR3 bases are TGCGCCAGCAGCCGGACAGACTCTGGGGCCAACGTCCTGACTTTC. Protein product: CASSRTDSGANVLTF.